This TCR beta chain was found in a study of blood T cells in healthy people across ages. Study-wide points: Possibly, changes in expanded clonotypes were confounded because donor CMV status was unknown.

A second PCR of 7 to 11 cycles used a sample-barcoded 5' primer and a J-beta primer mix. TCRdb analysed the 5' RACE reads with MiXCR anew, one entry per CDR3 protein. The repertoire consists of 800,000 or so distinct CDR3 sequences, with roughly 60% occurring once and the leading ten covering roughly 26%. Total RNA, at least 6 micrograms per sample, came from PBMCs. The CDR3 loop spans 14 amino acids. Germline values: CDR1 MDHEN, CDR2 SYDVKM. On this clonotype: Its antigen is not identified.

The source is a young man in good health. The chain uses TRBV28 and TRBJ1-3; 7 bases match TRBD1. What was sequenced was blood. The CDR3 protein is CATYTGAAGNTIYF. The CDR3 region has the DNA TGTGCTACCTACACAGGGGCCGCTGGAAACACCATATATTTT.